The rows below give T cell receptor beta chains drawn from one sample of a study of T-cell reconstitution after alpha-beta-depleted transplantation in children. TCRdb processed the PCR reads anew with MiXCR; each CDR3 protein has one entry. The data contain some 550,000 distinct CDR3 sequences, roughly 24% of them seen just once; the ten biggest clones take up roughly 15%. The sequencing used PBMCs, mostly from graft donor cells, collected 360 days after TCRalphabeta/CD19-depleted stem cell transplant. These receptors were obtained from a boy under three years old who had a stem cell transplant for acute myeloid leukemia, so the T cells may come from the graft donor. Both conserved end residues are part of each CDR3. The D gene is left open where the match is weak. Clone size appears in some rows only: once, few, many, or a class for an expanded clone.

cdr3_aa	cdr3_nt	v_call	j_call	clone_size	d_call
CSAKVPSGTWTQYF	TGCAGTGCGAAGGTTCCTAGCGGCACGTGGACCCAGTACTTC	TRBV20-1	TRBJ2-5	.	TRBD2
CASSTDRLTDEQFF	TGCGCCAGCAGCACGGACAGGCTTACTGATGAGCAGTTCTTC	TRBV5-1	TRBJ2-1	.	TRBD1
CSVFFLREQFF	TGCAGTGTTTTTTTTCTCCGTGAGCAGTTCTTC	TRBV20-1	TRBJ2-1	few	.
CASSLLLTVGSQETQYF	TGTGCCAGCAGTTTGTTACTAACTGTGGGGAGCCAAGAGACCCAGTACTTC	TRBV12-3/TRBV12-4	TRBJ2-5	many	.
CALGGPSGGAGELFF	TGTGCCCTAGGGGGGCCTAGCGGGGGAGCCGGGGAGCTGTTTTTT	TRBV12-3/TRBV12-4	TRBJ2-2	many	TRBD2
CSANQRGGTYEQYF	TGCAGTGCTAATCAACGGGGGGGTACTTACGAGCAGTACTTC	TRBV20-1	TRBJ2-7	.	TRBD2
CSARDGGGGDTDTQYF	TGCAGTGCTAGAGATGGTGGGGGCGGGGACACAGATACGCAGTATTTT	TRBV20-1	TRBJ2-3	.	.
CASGLERYTYNEQFF	TGTGCTAGTGGTCTTGAGAGGTACACCTACAATGAGCAGTTCTTC	TRBV12-5	TRBJ2-1	many	.
CASRRQGRGNTIYF	TGTGCCAGCAGAAGACAGGGTAGGGGAAACACCATATATTTT	TRBV6-1	TRBJ1-3	.	TRBD1
CSVAQGVSGNTIYF	TGCAGCGTTGCCCAGGGTGTCTCTGGAAACACCATATATTTT	TRBV29-1	TRBJ1-3	.	.
CASSLRGSMNTEAFF	TGTGCCAGCAGCTTACGTGGGTCCATGAACACTGAAGCTTTCTTT	TRBV5-5	TRBJ1-1	many	.
CASSPDRARGYTF	TGTGCCAGCAGCCCTGACAGGGCCAGAGGCTACACCTTC	TRBV12-3/TRBV12-4	TRBJ1-2	.	TRBD1
CASWIGGGRTDTQYF	TGTGCCAGCTGGATCGGCGGGGGGCGCACAGATACGCAGTATTTT	TRBV6-1	TRBJ2-3	few	TRBD2
CASSYAPQGPDEQYF	TGTGCCAGCAGTTACGCTCCTCAGGGGCCTGACGAGCAGTACTTC	TRBV6-2/TRBV6-3	TRBJ2-7	.	.
CASSRNTARDIQYF	TGTGCCAGCAGTCGTAATACGGCTCGAGACATTCAGTACTTC	TRBV11-2	TRBJ2-4	many	.
CSSPYPIKTGGNLEAFF	TGCAGTTCTCCCTACCCCATAAAGACAGGGGGGAACCTTGAAGCTTTCTTT	TRBV20-1	TRBJ1-1	.	TRBD1
CASSSDPGQGMQTQYF	TGTGCCAGCAGCTCTGACCCGGGACAGGGAATGCAGACCCAGTACTTC	TRBV3-1	TRBJ2-5	many	TRBD1
CNPRGDLVITDTQYF	TGCAACCCTCGGGGGGACTTAGTTATCACAGATACGCAGTATTTT	TRBV20-1	TRBJ2-3	.	TRBD2
CASNNRQGLGDTQYF	TGTGCCAGCAACAACCGACAGGGATTAGGAGATACGCAGTATTTT	TRBV5-5	TRBJ2-3	.	TRBD1
CASTTDRDSSYEQYF	TGTGCCAGCACCACCGACCGGGACAGCTCCTACGAGCAGTACTTC	TRBV6-2/TRBV6-3	TRBJ2-7	many	TRBD1
CASGVETSEGLSYNEQFF	TGTGCCAGCGGCGTGGAGACTAGCGAAGGCCTCTCCTACAATGAGCAGTTCTTC	TRBV11-1	TRBJ2-1	many	TRBD2
CASSLERVLNTGELFF	TGTGCCAGCAGTTTAGAGCGGGTGCTGAACACCGGGGAGCTGTTTTTT	TRBV12-3/TRBV12-4	TRBJ2-2	.	.
CASSLSWTVKNIQYF	TGTGCCAGCAGCTTATCCTGGACAGTGAAAAACATTCAGTACTTC	TRBV7-2	TRBJ2-4	few	.
CASSILGQENEKLFF	TGTGCCAGCAGTATTCTAGGACAGGAGAATGAAAAACTGTTTTTT	TRBV28	TRBJ1-4	few	TRBD1
CASSPRQGSYGYTF	TGCGCCAGCAGCCCCAGACAGGGCTCCTATGGCTACACCTTC	TRBV4-3	TRBJ1-2	few	TRBD1
CASSPRRQVNYGYTF	TGTGCCAGCAGTCCCAGGAGACAGGTCAACTATGGCTACACCTTC	TRBV12-3/TRBV12-4	TRBJ1-2	many	.
CASSRHPNYGYTF	TGTGCCAGCAGCAGACACCCTAACTATGGCTACACCTTC	TRBV6-5	TRBJ1-2	.	.
CASSQVFGMAGEETQYF	TGCGCCAGCAGCCAAGTCTTTGGTATGGCAGGGGAAGAGACCCAGTACTTC	TRBV4-3	TRBJ2-5	many	.
CSARQGPPTDTQYF	TGCAGTGCGAGACAGGGTCCCCCCACAGATACGCAGTATTTT	TRBV20-1	TRBJ2-3	few	TRBD1
CASRPDRAHQPQHF	TGTGCCAGCAGACCGGACAGGGCTCATCAGCCCCAGCATTTT	TRBV6-2/TRBV6-3	TRBJ1-5	.	TRBD1
CASSLGDLLARPYNEQFF	TGCGCCAGCAGCTTGGGGGATCTACTAGCGCGGCCCTACAATGAGCAGTTCTTC	TRBV5-1	TRBJ2-1	few	TRBD2